What follows are 18 T cell receptor beta chains derived from one specimen sequenced in a study of T cells expressing NK-cell markers. TCRdb reprocessed the 5' RACE reads; each CDR3 protein has one entry and no DNA is given. This table lists roughly 450,000 distinct CDR3 sequences. The material sequenced was blood T cells: a sorted CD56 or NKG2C T cell subset, CD4+ or CD8+ T cells, or bulk PBMC T cells (not recorded which). Receptors originate from a woman between 45 and 65 years old in good health.

The chain recombines TRBV12-3 or TRBV12-4 with TRBJ2-1; checking the TCRdb D call of TRBD2 is not possible without DNA. The CDR3 has 18 amino acids. The CDR3 reads CASSLAGPSANIYNEQFF.

The chain joins TRBV4-1 to TRBJ1-2; TCRdb proposes TRBD1, but this gene call is untestable without DNA. Germline lookup yields CDR1 MGHRA and CDR2 YSYEKL. The CDR3 extends over 15 amino acids. The CDR3 protein is CASSVRQVSGYGYTF.

The chain uses TRBV4-2 and TRBJ2-5. This CDR3 is built from 12 residues. CDR1 is LGHNA and CDR2 is YNFKEQ in the germline V gene. CDR3 sequence: CASSPGMETQYF.

The V and J genes are TRBV29-1 and TRBJ2-5; TCRdb indicates TRBD1, and absent DNA this call remains unverified. CDR3 length: 15 residues. Germline lookup yields CDR1 SQVTM and CDR2 ANQGSEA. The CDR3 loop is CSVEDFWDGQETQYF. Looking up the rest from reference TRBV29-1 and TRBJ2-5 gives the full variable domain: SAVISQKPSRDICQRGTSLTIQCQVDSQVTMMFWYRQQPGQSLTLIATANQGSEATYESGFVIDKFPISRPNLTFSTLTVSNMSPEDSSIYLCSVEDFWDGQETQYFGPGTRLLVL.

This chain joins TRBV20-1 and TRBJ2-5; with no DNA, the TCRdb D assignment of TRBD2 cannot be verified. This CDR3 is built from 16 residues. Germline values: CDR1 DFQATT, CDR2 SNEGSKA (reference sequence). The CDR3 loop is CSAKGSTSGRGETQYF.

The chain links TRBV20-1 to TRBJ2-3. CDR3 length: 13 amino acids. The germline gives CDR1 DFQATT, CDR2 SNEGSKA (reference sequence). The CDR3 sequence: CSARIRGGDTQYF.

The rearrangement uses TRBV7-8 and TRBJ1-5; TCRdb gives TRBD1 as the D gene, but with no DNA this cannot be confirmed. Germline-derived CDR1 and CDR2 are SGHVS and FQNEAQ. The CDR3 is 15 residues long. CDR3 amino acids: CASSVRQGGNQPQHF.

The chain is built from TRBV18 and TRBJ2-4; TCRdb calls TRBD1, which cannot be checked without DNA. The CDR3 loop spans 16 amino acids. Germline CDR1 reads KGHSH; CDR2 reads LQKENI. The CDR3 sequence: CASSPRLPGGSGIQYF.

The V and J genes are TRBV20-1 and TRBJ2-2. The CDR3 is made up of 13 amino acids. Germline V gene lookup returns CDR1 DFQATT and CDR2 SNEGSKA (reference sequence). The CDR3: CSAIKDPTGELFF.

The chain carries TRBV7-9 and TRBJ2-2; checking the TCRdb D call of TRBD1 is not possible without DNA. The CDR3 has 15 residues. The germline V gene encodes CDR1 SEHNR and CDR2 FQNEAQ (reference sequence). CDR3 sequence reads: CASMRRDRVTGELFF.

This chain joins TRBV27 and TRBJ1-1; TCRdb proposes TRBD1, but this gene call is untestable without DNA. Germline-derived CDR1 and CDR2 are MNHEY and SMNVEV (reference sequence). The CDR3 runs to 13 residues. CDR3 protein: CASRPAGSTEAFF.

This chain connects TRBV3-1 to TRBJ2-7; without DNA, the TCRdb call of TRBD2 cannot be checked. The CDR3 runs to 16 residues. Germline CDR1 LGHDT, CDR2 YNNKEL (reference sequence). CDR3 region: CASSQEAPGLSYEQYF.

The chain links TRBV5-1 to TRBJ2-2. The CDR3 covers 16 residues. Germline-derived CDR1 and CDR2 are SGHRS and YFSETQ. Here the CDR3 reads CASSLPQGANTGELFF.

This rearrangement joins TRBV5-6 to TRBJ2-1; TCRdb indicates TRBD1, and absent DNA this call remains unverified. Germline V CDR1 and CDR2: SGHDT, YYEEEE. This CDR3 contains 15 residues. Here the CDR3 reads CASSPWTGESNEQFF.

The chain has TRBV6-2 or TRBV6-3 and TRBJ2-1; the TCRdb call, TRBD1, lacks DNA for checking. The length of the CDR3 is 16 residues. CDR1 and CDR2 from the germline V gene are MNHEY and SVGEGT. The CDR3 loop is CASSPTGVGGYNEQFF.

J is TRBJ2-1 and V is TRBV6-2 or TRBV6-3; TCRdb lists TRBD2, though no DNA is available to test this call. This CDR3 contains 16 residues. Looked up from germline, CDR1 is MNHEY and CDR2 is SVGEGT. CDR3 region: CASRQSGRSTYNEQFF.

The chain combines TRBV11-2 with TRBJ2-5; TCRdb picks TRBD2, but there is no DNA to check that call. Per germline, CDR1 SGHAT and CDR2 FQNNGV. The CDR3 is made up of 16 amino acids. The CDR3 protein is CASSLGGRAGEETQYF.

CDR3 protein: CASSGRLAYEQYF. The gene calls are TRBV12-3 or TRBV12-4 and TRBJ2-7; the D gene TCRdb calls, TRBD2, cannot be checked with no DNA. The length of the CDR3 is 13 residues.